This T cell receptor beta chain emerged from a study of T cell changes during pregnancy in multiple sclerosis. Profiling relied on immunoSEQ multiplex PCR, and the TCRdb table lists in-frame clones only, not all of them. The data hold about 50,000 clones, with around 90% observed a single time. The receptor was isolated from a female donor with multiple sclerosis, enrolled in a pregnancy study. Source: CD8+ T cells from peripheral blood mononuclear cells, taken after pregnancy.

In DNA form, the CDR3 reads TGCGCCAGCAGCCTGTTCCCATATCAGCCCCAGCATTTT. Translated: CASSLFPYQPQHF. The chain carries TRBV4-1 and TRBJ1-5, with D uncertain. CDR3 size: 13 residues. Germline-derived CDR1 and CDR2 are MGHRA and YSYEKL. V lost 4 bases, J lost 5 bases, and 9 bases lay in between.